This TCR beta chain stems from a study of blood T cell repertoires in COVID-19 (dated by TCRdb to the early 2020s). For the wider study: The collaborator samples originated in the United States, Italy and Spain and spanned the acute and convalescent phases of COVID-19. The material from the prospective study consisted of cDNA or gDNA derived from T cells, B-cell-depleted T cells, or PBMCs. Deeply sampled blood TCRbeta repertoires from subjects exposed to, actively infected with, or recovered from COVID-19 were included in the dataset. A freely available public database, intended as a resource for researchers studying the immune response to SARS-CoV-2, is where the repertoires were released. Samples came from the ongoing ImmuneRACE study (first 160 participants) plus 1,254 subjects from 6 global collaborators. The sample metadata nearly always contained a de-identified subject ID, COVID-19 status, age in years and sex. HLA class I and class II types, where available, came from metadata supplied by the sample provider rather than from assay-based typing.

The CDR3 covers 13 residues, taking in both the cysteine and the phenylalanine. The only DNA kept is the CDR3, 39 bases in frame from the first base. The germline ends are 6 bases apart after V is trimmed by 2 bases and J by 4 bases. CDR1 is given as SNHLY and CDR2 as FYNNEI, both from the germline V gene. Comments on this clone: Its antigen is still unknown. No clone much larger than this one lies a single base away; base qualities are absent.

TCRbeta CDR3 regions were amplified from genomic DNA using the immunoSEQ Assay, a bias-controlled multiplex PCR. On the authors' methods: The number of nucleated cells in each sample was estimated by amplification of reference gene primers within the assay. Sequence reads were collapsed and filtered to measure the absolute abundance of every unique TCRbeta CDR3 rearrangement. For each sample, productive Simpson clonality was calculated as the square root of Simpson's diversity index across productive rearrangements. Not all clones reach the TCRdb copy of this immuneACCESS table, which keeps in-frame sequences only. Checked studies attribute under half of the gap to unresolved V genes and leave the rest unexplained. V, J and clone size derive from that table, while D and trimming were established from the DNA sequence. In this sample the table shows approximately 490,000 clones, approximately 91% of which occur a single time. The top ten hold approximately 8% of the sample.

Participants in the prospective study were aged about 18 to 89 years, lived in some 24 United States geographic areas, and enrolled through a virtual design. In the prospective study, cohorts were assigned on the basis of participant-reported clinical history obtained from a screening survey and a study questionnaire. ImmuneRACE Cohort 3 recovered participants were defined by two consecutive negative NP/OP PCR tests, healthcare professional clearance, or symptom resolution. In the prospective study, mobile phlebotomists collected whole blood, serum and a nasopharyngeal or oropharyngeal swab from each participant. Prospective study participants could optionally give additional blood draws and questionnaires over a roughly two-month period. Before DNA extraction, blood samples from the prospective study were shipped at room temperature or frozen. Points the paper makes about the study in general: The amount of clinical and demographic metadata varied by source and participant and was provided uncurated.

What was sequenced was PBMCs or T cells enriched from blood (not recorded which). This sequence was found in a woman aged 60-75 years who had recovered from COVID-19. The receptor chain draws on TRBV2 and TRBJ1-5, and the D gene may be TRBD1, 5 bases matching. CDR3 reads: CASSEPGNQPQHF. In nucleotides, the sequence is TGTGCCAGCAGTGAACCAGGGAATCAGCCCCAGCATTTT.